Given below is one T cell receptor (beta chain) in context. Its antigen is as yet unknown. UMI labels and 5' RACE were used to prepare the TRB cDNA libraries. For each CDR3 protein, TCRdb gives one entry from its re-call of the 5' RACE reads, without DNA. The repertoire table contains about 130,000 distinct CDR3 sequences. The entry originates in a study of CXCR3-negative and CXCR3-positive naive CD8 T cells. Germline values: CDR1 SEHNR, CDR2 FQNEAQ (reference sequence). This CDR3 contains 12 residues. General study points: Both naive subsets showed comparably high diversity, and memory CD8+ cells showed much lower diversity. TRB CDR3s were more hydrophobic in CXCR3-positive than in CXCR3-negative naive cells.

V usage is TRBV7-9 and J usage is TRBJ2-7; TCRdb's D call, TRBD1, is unchecked because there is no DNA. Sequencing was carried out using naive CXCR3- CD8+ T cells from blood. Subset: CD45RO-CCR7+CD27+CD95- naive CD8+ T cells lacking CXCR3 (TNR3-). This sequence was found in a human donor in good health. Some clones in this sample may be carry-over from other donors' samples. The CDR3: CASSLTGGEQYF.